Listed below are T cell receptor beta chains from one sample, sequenced in a study of regulatory T cells in long-lasting Graves disease. Via MiXCR, TCRdb re-called the multiplex PCR reads, giving one row per CDR3 protein. This sample has about 320,000 distinct CDR3 sequences, with over 15% found just once. The source material was peripheral blood mononuclear cells (PBMCs), sampled at new diagnosis, from a patient treated with antithyroid drugs. The receptor source for this set is a female donor with Graves disease. Both conserved end residues are part of each CDR3. D genes are given only for firm matches. Clone size is stated in some rows and not others, as once, few, many or a class when expanded.

clone_size	j_call	v_call	d_call	cdr3_length	cdr3_aa	cdr3_nt
-	TRBJ2-1	TRBV24-1	TRBD2	17	CATSEPGWRTSPNEQFF	TGTGCCACCAGTGAGCCCGGGTGGCGGACTAGCCCCAATGAGCAGTTCTTC
many	TRBJ2-5	TRBV10-3	-	18	CAISESIGLAEGQETQYF	TGTGCCATCAGTGAGTCTATCGGGTTAGCGGAGGGCCAAGAGACCCAGTACTTC
many	TRBJ2-3	TRBV3-1	TRBD2	19	CASSQGIRGQREITDTQYF	TGTGCCAGCAGCCAAGGTATTAGGGGTCAGCGGGAGATCACAGATACGCAGTATTTT
many	TRBJ1-4	TRBV11-3	TRBD1	14	CASRHGQGSEKLFF	TGTGCCAGCAGACACGGACAGGGCAGCGAAAAACTGTTTTTT
many	TRBJ2-2	TRBV25-1	TRBD2	17	CASSSLAGGKNTGELFF	TGTGCCAGCAGTAGCCTAGCGGGAGGGAAGAACACCGGGGAGCTGTTTTTT
many	TRBJ2-3	TRBV2	TRBD2	18	CASSRTRRLAGATDTQYF	TGTGCCAGCAGTAGAACCCGGAGACTAGCGGGAGCCACAGATACGCAGTATTTT
many	TRBJ2-7	TRBV20-1	-	16	CSARDLTGGDSYEQYF	TGCAGTGCTAGAGATCTTACCGGGGGCGACTCCTACGAGCAGTACTTC
-	TRBJ2-1	TRBV2	-	14	CASSGQAAYNEQFF	TGTGCCAGCAGTGGACAGGCCGCATACAATGAGCAGTTCTTC
few	TRBJ1-1	TRBV12-5	-	12	CASNSGDTEAFF	TGTGCTAGTAACTCCGGGGACACTGAAGCTTTCTTT
few	TRBJ2-7	TRBV6-1	-	15	CASSEEAGDRGEQYF	TGTGCCAGCAGTGAAGAGGCGGGAGACAGGGGCGAGCAGTACTTC